Reported below is one TCR beta chain. Its antigen is still unknown. The PCR employed 60 Vbeta primers together with 13 Jbeta primers. Method: immunoSEQ multiplex PCR; TCRdb's copy keeps in-frame clones and lacks some. Here the sample spans over 150,000 clones, 80% being singletons. The germline V gene has CDR1 SGHAT and CDR2 FQNNGV. This CDR3 is 15 amino acids long. V lost 3 bases and J 4 bases, leaving 13 bases between the germline ends. This entry comes from a study of cytomegalovirus exposure and HLA in healthy donors. Every donor was a healthy person donating bone marrow. Study conclusions and caveats: Later analysis demonstrated an association between a missense DCLRE1C variant and TCR beta V- and J-gene trimming. Sequencing likely caused a cluster of highly shared sequence variants. Researchers reported in a later analysis that common viral pathogens appeared linked to several top clusters.

Sequences were obtained from PBMCs. The V gene is TRBV11-2, the J gene TRBJ2-4; D is possibly TRBD2 (6 bases). This TCR derives from a man aged 25-40 years in good health and CMV-seropositive. The CDR3 nucleotides are TGTGCCAGCAGCTTCGGGGAGGCAGATAAAAACATTCAGTACTTC. The encoded protein is CASSFGEADKNIQYF.